This is a list of T cell receptor beta chains from one sample in a study of cytomegalovirus exposure and HLA in healthy donors. Only in-frame clones appear in the TCRdb table, and some are missing; sequencing was by immunoSEQ multiplex PCR. The data contain 150,000 or so clones, 65% to 80% of them singletons. Sequencing used PBMCs. Every receptor here comes from a female donor in good health and CMV-seronegative. CDR3s include the opening cysteine and the closing phenylalanine or tryptophan. D genes are given only for firm matches. Clone size is not always given. Where it is, it says once, few, many or a class for expanded clones.

d_gene,v_gene,abundance,j_gene,CDR3aa,CDR3nt
TRBD2,TRBV28,-,TRBJ2-1,CASSMGDGGYRNEQFF,TGTGCCAGCAGTATGGGGGACGGGGGGTATCGCAATGAGCAGTTCTTC
-,TRBV29-1,once,TRBJ1-2,CSVPGGVEGYTF,TGCAGCGTTCCAGGTGGCGTAGAGGGCTACACCTTC
TRBD1,TRBV10-1,-,TRBJ2-1,CASTRDRGGYNEQFF,TGCGCCAGCACTCGGGACAGGGGTGGGTACAATGAGCAGTTCTTC
-,TRBV20-1,once,TRBJ2-7,CSAAGSADGYF,TGCAGTGCGGCGGGTTCCGCTGATGGGTACTTC
TRBD1,TRBV11-2,once,TRBJ1-2,CASSEWTGEYGYTF,TGTGCCAGCAGTGAATGGACAGGGGAATATGGCTACACCTTC
TRBD1,TRBV10-3,-,TRBJ2-1,CAIRTGTGRTTSSYNEQFF,TGTGCCATCCGTACCGGGACAGGGAGGACGACTAGCAGCTACAATGAGCAGTTCTTC
-,TRBV18,-,TRBJ1-1,CASSPLQGNTEAFF,TGTGCCAGCTCACCACTACAGGGGAACACTGAAGCTTTCTTT
TRBD1,TRBV29-1,once,TRBJ1-4,CSAILQGTNEKLFF,TGTAGCGCAATCCTACAGGGGACTAATGAAAAACTGTTTTTT
TRBD1,TRBV6-1,few,TRBJ1-2,CASSEYRGGYGYTF,TGTGCCAGCAGTGAATACAGGGGGGGGTATGGCTACACCTTC
-,TRBV5-6,-,TRBJ1-1,CASSLAWGRAEAFF,TGTGCCAGCAGCTTGGCCTGGGGGAGGGCCGAAGCTTTCTTT
TRBD1,TRBV6-5,-,TRBJ2-7,CASSYSRTGPLYEQYF,TGTGCCAGCAGTTACTCACGGACAGGGCCCCTCTACGAGCAGTACTTC
-,TRBV30,-,TRBJ1-3,CAWSVNSGNTIYF,TGTGCCTGGAGTGTCAACTCTGGAAACACCATATATTTT
-,TRBV7-9,-,TRBJ2-7,CASSLRGSYEQYF,TGTGCCAGCAGCTTACGGGGATCCTACGAGCAGTACTTC
TRBD2,TRBV5-4,-,TRBJ2-1,CASSLGGGSNNEQFF,TGTGCCAGCAGCTTGGGCGGGGGGTCTAACAATGAGCAGTTCTTC
TRBD2,TRBV27,-,TRBJ2-1,CASSPPLSGGAFYNEQFF,TGTGCCAGCAGTCCACCGCTCTCGGGGGGGGCTTTCTACAATGAGCAGTTCTTC
-,TRBV10-3,-,TRBJ1-6,CAIRPGGDSPLHF,TGTGCCATCAGGCCGGGAGGGGATTCACCCCTCCACTTT
TRBD1,TRBV7-7,-,TRBJ2-2,CASSRDRVGTGELFF,TGTGCCAGCAGCCGGGACAGGGTCGGAACCGGGGAGCTGTTTTTT
-,TRBV11-2,-,TRBJ2-7,CASSLGLQGEQYF,TGTGCCAGCAGCTTAGGGCTCCAGGGCGAGCAGTACTTC
-,TRBV7-9,once,TRBJ1-1,CASSLQEGTEAFF,TGTGCCAGCAGCTTACAGGAAGGCACTGAAGCTTTCTTT
TRBD1,TRBV5-1,-,TRBJ1-1,CASSFGTGNTEAFF,TGCGCCAGCAGCTTCGGGACAGGGAACACTGAAGCTTTCTTT
TRBD2,TRBV2,-,TRBJ2-1,CASSEELAGRNEQFF,TGTGCCAGCAGTGAAGAACTAGCGGGGAGGAATGAGCAGTTCTTC
TRBD2,TRBV4-1,-,TRBJ2-2,CASSHLGLAGGPVGELFF,TGCGCCAGCTCCCACCTTGGACTAGCGGGAGGGCCGGTCGGGGAGCTGTTTTTT
-,TRBV7-8,-,TRBJ1-1,CASSLARDLLPTEAFF,TGTGCCAGCAGCTTAGCACGGGACTTATTACCCACTGAAGCTTTCTTT
-,TRBV4-2,-,TRBJ2-5,CASSRDQETQYF,TGTGCCAGCAGCCGAGACCAAGAGACCCAGTACTTC
TRBD2,TRBV7-2,-,TRBJ2-1,CASRRALAASYNEQFF,TGTGCCAGCAGACGAGCGCTAGCGGCCTCCTACAATGAGCAGTTCTTC
-,TRBV5-1,few,TRBJ1-1,CASSLMSGNTEAFF,TGCGCCAGCAGCTTGATGTCAGGGAACACTGAAGCTTTCTTT
-,TRBV7-2,few,TRBJ2-7,CASSSPSSDYEQYF,TGTGCCAGCAGCTCCCCGTCTTCAGATTACGAGCAGTACTTC